These T cell receptor beta chains were read from a single sample in a study of blood T cell repertoires in COVID-19. Produced via immunoSEQ multiplex PCR; TCRdb's table is partial and in-frame only. The table has a few hundred thousand clones, around 84% seen once; the top ten hold 0.85% to 1.3%. Sequencing input: peripheral blood. The receptors were sampled from a human donor with acute or convalescent COVID-19. The donor label of this sample is uncertain. CDR3s include the opening cysteine and the closing phenylalanine or tryptophan. The D gene is left open where the match is weak. Expanded clones are given a class, and other clones once, few, many or no size at all.

D gene: TRBD1; V gene: TRBV29-1; J gene: TRBJ1-1; clone size: once; CDR3 DNA: TGCAGCGTTGGGGGATGGTCGGGACAGGGAGGAACTGAAGCTTTCTTT; CDR3 protein: CSVGGWSGQGGTEAFF
D gene: .; V gene: TRBV18; J gene: TRBJ2-1; clone size: .; CDR3 DNA: TGTGCCAGCTCACGTACTAGGGACAATGAGCAGTTCTTC; CDR3 protein: CASSRTRDNEQFF
D gene: .; V gene: TRBV20-1; J gene: TRBJ2-3; clone size: once; CDR3 DNA: TGCAGTGCTAGTAAACTATCTGCAGATACGCAGTATTTT; CDR3 protein: CSASKLSADTQYF
D gene: TRBD2; V gene: TRBV7-9; J gene: TRBJ2-2; clone size: .; CDR3 DNA: TGTGCCAGCAGCGCTGGGACTAGCGGGAGGGCCGGCGGGGAGCTGTTTTTT; CDR3 protein: CASSAGTSGRAGGELFF
D gene: TRBD1; V gene: TRBV2; J gene: TRBJ2-6; clone size: .; CDR3 DNA: TGTGCCAGCCAGCGACAGGGGGACACTGGGGCCAACGTCCTGACTTTC; CDR3 protein: CASQRQGDTGANVLTF
D gene: .; V gene: TRBV5-1; J gene: TRBJ1-5; clone size: .; CDR3 DNA: TGCGCCAGCAGCTTGGCGGGGTATAGCAATCAGCCCCAGCATTTT; CDR3 protein: CASSLAGYSNQPQHF
D gene: TRBD1; V gene: TRBV18; J gene: TRBJ1-2; clone size: few; CDR3 DNA: TGTGCCAGCTCACCGGGACAGGATCGGGGCTACACCTTC; CDR3 protein: CASSPGQDRGYTF
D gene: .; V gene: TRBV5-1; J gene: TRBJ1-1; clone size: few; CDR3 DNA: TGCGCCAGCAACATCGGGACTCACCGGGCTGAAGCTTTCTTT; CDR3 protein: CASNIGTHRAEAFF
D gene: TRBD1; V gene: TRBV30; J gene: TRBJ1-3; clone size: few; CDR3 DNA: TGTGCCGGAGGACAGGGAGGTTCTGGAAACACCATATATTTT; CDR3 protein: CAGGQGGSGNTIYF
D gene: TRBD1; V gene: TRBV7-9; J gene: TRBJ1-6; clone size: .; CDR3 DNA: TGTGCCAGCAGTGGGGACAGCCGTCATTCACCCCTCCACTTT; CDR3 protein: CASSGDSRHSPLHF
D gene: .; V gene: TRBV6-5; J gene: TRBJ1-2; clone size: .; CDR3 DNA: TGTGCCAGCAGTTACTCGCGTGGTTCTGCCTATGGCTACACCTTC; CDR3 protein: CASSYSRGSAYGYTF
D gene: .; V gene: TRBV7-5; J gene: TRBJ1-5; clone size: once; CDR3 DNA: TGTGTCAGAAGGTCCGGGACAGGGGGCGGTCAGCCCCAGCATTTT; CDR3 protein: CVRRSGTGGGQPQHF
D gene: .; V gene: TRBV7-9; J gene: TRBJ2-2; clone size: once; CDR3 DNA: TGTGCCAGCAGCTCGACCGGGGAGCTGTTTTTT; CDR3 protein: CASSSTGELFF
D gene: TRBD1; V gene: TRBV6-5; J gene: TRBJ1-2; clone size: .; CDR3 DNA: TGTGCCAGCAGTTACTCGCGGACAGGGAAAGCTGGCTACACCTTC; CDR3 protein: CASSYSRTGKAGYTF
D gene: TRBD1; V gene: TRBV28; J gene: TRBJ1-5; clone size: .; CDR3 DNA: TGTGCCAGCAGTTTACCGGACAGGTGGGGCAATCAGCCCCAGCATTTT; CDR3 protein: CASSLPDRWGNQPQHF
D gene: TRBD2; V gene: TRBV6-5; J gene: TRBJ2-1; clone size: .; CDR3 DNA: TGTGCCAGCAGCATAACCCCGACTAGCGGCAATGAGCAGTTCTTC; CDR3 protein: CASSITPTSGNEQFF
D gene: TRBD1; V gene: TRBV5-4; J gene: TRBJ1-2; clone size: .; CDR3 DNA: TGTGCCAGCAGCCCCGACAGGGGTAACTATGGCTACACCTTC; CDR3 protein: CASSPDRGNYGYTF
D gene: .; V gene: TRBV7-2; J gene: TRBJ2-7; clone size: .; CDR3 DNA: TGTGCCAGCAGCTTTAGCGTACCTCCCTACGAGCAGTACTTC; CDR3 protein: CASSFSVPPYEQYF
D gene: TRBD2; V gene: TRBV4-2; J gene: TRBJ2-2; clone size: .; CDR3 DNA: TGTGCCAGCAGACCCGGGATGGGGGCTAGCGGGGGGAACACCGGGGAGCTGTTTTTT; CDR3 protein: CASRPGMGASGGNTGELFF
D gene: TRBD1; V gene: TRBV11-2; J gene: TRBJ1-3; clone size: .; CDR3 DNA: TGTGCCAGCAGCTCAAACAGGGGCGCGTCTGGAAACACCATATATTTT; CDR3 protein: CASSSNRGASGNTIYF
D gene: .; V gene: TRBV2; J gene: TRBJ2-1; clone size: .; CDR3 DNA: TGTGCCAGCAGTGACCCTTACAATGAGCAGTTCTTC; CDR3 protein: CASSDPYNEQFF
D gene: TRBD1; V gene: TRBV5-8; J gene: TRBJ2-7; clone size: .; CDR3 DNA: TGTGCCAGCAGCTTAACCGGGACAGGAGTATACGAGCAGTACTTC; CDR3 protein: CASSLTGTGVYEQYF
D gene: .; V gene: TRBV7-9; J gene: TRBJ2-2; clone size: few; CDR3 DNA: TGTGCCAGCAGCTTGACTGCCACCGGGGAGCTGTTTTTT; CDR3 protein: CASSLTATGELFF
D gene: TRBD2; V gene: TRBV5-6; J gene: TRBJ2-7; clone size: few; CDR3 DNA: TGTGCCAGCAGCTTGTGGCGACTAGCGGGGGGATACTACGAGCAGTACTTC; CDR3 protein: CASSLWRLAGGYYEQYF
D gene: .; V gene: TRBV12-3/TRBV12-4; J gene: TRBJ1-5; clone size: .; CDR3 DNA: TGTGCCAGCGCATTTTACAGGGACCCCCAGCATTTT; CDR3 protein: CASAFYRDPQHF
D gene: TRBD1; V gene: TRBV3-1/TRBV3-2; J gene: TRBJ1-2; clone size: .; CDR3 DNA: TGTGCCAGCAGCCAAGTTGCAGGGGGACGAATTTATGGCTACACCTTC; CDR3 protein: CASSQVAGGRIYGYTF
D gene: .; V gene: TRBV2; J gene: TRBJ2-3; clone size: .; CDR3 DNA: TGTGCCAGCACTGCTTCTACCGGAGGAGTATCGGCAGATACGCAGTATTTT; CDR3 protein: CASTASTGGVSADTQYF
D gene: TRBD1; V gene: TRBV5-1; J gene: TRBJ2-3; clone size: .; CDR3 DNA: TGCGCCAGCAGGACAGGGGGCGCGAGCACAGATACGCAGTATTTT; CDR3 protein: CASRTGGASTDTQYF
D gene: TRBD2; V gene: TRBV12-5; J gene: TRBJ2-1; clone size: .; CDR3 DNA: TGTGCTAGTGGTTCACCCCCCCGGGCGGGGGGTTGTAATGAGCAGTTCTTC; CDR3 protein: CASGSPPRAGGCNEQFF